The clone carrying this T cell receptor (beta chain) was counted many times. The data were obtained in a study of T cells in Graves' hyperthyroidism and ophthalmopathy. Each diagnosis drew on symptoms, thyroxine, TRAb, thyroid ultrasound and orbital computed tomography findings. TCR beta CDR3 regions were amplified from RNA transcripts. The TCR CDR3 first-round RT-PCR relied on the HTBI primer set. A single record per CDR3 protein comes from TCRdb applying MiXCR to the multiplex PCR reads. The sample includes under 800,000 distinct CDR3 sequences, 12% to 15% seen only once; the top ten take approximately 10%. Material for sequencing was blood. This sequence originates from a woman aged 18 to 35 with Graves' hyperthyroidism.

CDR3 sequence reads: CASSYPKGAQTMNTEAFF. The CDR3 bases are TGTGCCAGCAGTTACCCGAAGGGCGCCCAGACGATGAACACTGAAGCTTTCTTT. V is TRBV6-5 and J is TRBJ1-1; D gene ambiguous. Trimming cost V 2 bases and J 0 bases, with 19 bases left between them. The germline V gene has CDR1 MNHEY and CDR2 SVGAGI. CDR3 length equals 18 residues.